The 24 T cell receptor beta chains in this list originate from one sample, sequenced in a study of breast tumors, draining lymph nodes, adjacent tissues. TCRdb passed the multiplex PCR reads through MiXCR, listing each CDR3 protein once. The data contain about 180,000 distinct CDR3 sequences, around 35% of them singletons. The lymph nodes were axillary draining lymph nodes from breast cancer patients. The specimen sequenced was axillary lymph node tissue. The receptors derive from a female donor with breast cancer. Some clones in this sample may be carry-over from other donors' samples.

This clonotype has a count of ten or more. This chain connects TRBV6-5 to TRBJ2-2; D might be TRBD1 (5 bases). Trimming took off 0 bases at V and 1 base at J, with 9 bases between the two ends. The V gene's germline CDR1 is MNHEY and CDR2 SVGAGI. CDR3 size: 16 residues. CDR3 coding DNA: TGTGCCAGCAGTTACTCCGACAGATTGAACACCGGGGAGCTGTTTTTT. Translation gives CASSYSDRLNTGELFF.

This clonotype showed up many times. This may arise from a read error, as a much more abundant clone is one base away. This chain uses TRBV20-1 with TRBJ2-5; TRBD2 might be the D (6 bases). Germline V CDR1 and CDR2: DFQATT, SNEGSKA (reference sequence). The CDR3 has 11 residues. CDR3 sequence: CSAMRGETQSF. The CDR3, as DNA: TGCAGTGCTATGCGGGGTGAGACCCAGTCCTTC.

At least ten counts were recorded for this clonotype. This chain joins TRBV29-1 and TRBJ2-3; possibly TRBD2 for D (5 bases). Trimming cost V 4 bases and J 3 bases, with 11 bases left between them. The CDR3 runs to 13 residues. Germline lookup yields CDR1 SQVTM and CDR2 ANQGSEA. The CDR3 here is CSVGGSGTDTQYF. The CDR3 DNA reads TGCAGCGTTGGAGGGTCGGGGACAGATACGCAGTATTTT.

This clonotype was counted many times. The chain has TRBV6-1 and TRBJ2-7; possibly TRBD1 for D (6 bases). Between the trimmed V and J ends, which lost 0 bases and 3 bases, there was a span of 12 bases. This CDR3 is built from 15 residues. The germline V gene encodes CDR1 MNHNS and CDR2 SASEGT. The CDR3 sequence is CASSEAGTSGYEQYF. The CDR3 DNA reads as TGTGCCAGCAGTGAAGCCGGGACATCCGGCTACGAGCAGTACTTC.

The J gene is TRBJ2-2, the V gene TRBV28; TRBD2 might be the D (6 bases). Between the trimmed V and J ends, which lost 6 bases and 6 bases, there was a span of 20 bases. There are 16 residues in the CDR3. From germline, CDR1 is MDHEN and CDR2 SYDVKM. The DNA for the CDR3 is TGTGCCAGCAGCCCCAGGATGCGGGGCAGGTCCGGGGAGCTGTTTTTT. Its protein product is CASSPRMRGRSGELFF.

This clonotype was detected ten times or more. The V call is TRBV29-1, the J call TRBJ2-6; the D is unclear. The length of the CDR3 is 13 residues. The germline CDR1 and CDR2 sequences are SQVTM and ANQGSEA. V gave up 4 bases and J gave up 2 bases, with 6 bases separating them. CDR3 nucleotides: TGCAGCGTTGCGAGCACTGGGGCCAACGTCCTGACTTTC. It yields the protein CSVASTGANVLTF.

The chain carries TRBV27 and TRBJ1-2; D not resolved. Per the germline V gene, CDR1 is MNHEY and CDR2 is SMNVEV (reference sequence). The CDR3 consists of 13 residues. V dropped 0 bases and J dropped 6 bases, with 8 bases sitting between them. The CDR3 loop is CASSLSGINGYTF. The CDR3 DNA is TGTGCCAGCAGTTTATCGGGGATTAATGGCTACACCTTC.

Remarks on this clonotype: A read error is possible here, since a much larger clone lies one base away. Lacking the conserved final phenylalanine or tryptophan, this CDR3 likely reflects a read error. Here the CDR3 DNA reads TGTGCCAGCAGCTTAGGGGGGACTTCGGCCATTCAGTACCTC. This encodes CASSLGGTSAIQYL. The chain couples TRBV7-2 to TRBJ2-4; D is perhaps TRBD2 (6 bases). The CDR3 has 14 residues. CDR1 SGHTA and CDR2 FQGNSA come from the germline V gene. Between the trimmed V and J ends, which lost 1 base and 9 bases, there was a span of 13 bases.

This clonotype has ten or more counts. The chain combines TRBV7-2 with TRBJ1-2, with D perhaps TRBD1 (5 bases). Trimming took 4 bases from V and 7 from J, leaving 13 bases between them. The CDR3 length is 13 residues. Germline V gives CDR1 SGHTA, CDR2 FQGNSA. The CDR3 loop reads CASSSIGAGGYTF. CDR3 coding DNA: TGTGCCAGCAGCTCCATCGGGGCGGGTGGCTACACCTTC. The full variable domain, rest sourced from reference TRBV7-2 and TRBJ1-2, is GAGVSQSPSNKVTEKGKDVELRCDPISGHTALYWYRQSLGQGLEFLIYFQGNSAPDKSGLPSDRFSAERTGGSVSTLTIQRTQQEDSAVYLCASSSIGAGGYTFGSGTRLTVV.

There are many counts of this clonotype. This chain uses TRBV19 with TRBJ1-2, with a tentative D call TRBD1 (5 bases). CDR3 size: 16 residues. Deletions cut 4 bases from V and 0 bases from J, with 15 bases between. Germline V lookup: CDR1 LNHDA, CDR2 SQIVND (reference sequence). CDR3 sequence (DNA): TGTGCCAGTAGTACTTCGGGACCGAATACTAACTATGGCTACACCTTC. Protein: CASSTSGPNTNYGYTF.

This clonotype was counted many times. This rearrangement joins TRBV28 to TRBJ2-5, with D maybe TRBD2 (6 bases). The V gene lost 8 bases and the J gene lost 3 bases, with 19 bases spanning the gap. CDR3 length equals 15 residues. In germline, CDR1 is MDHEN, CDR2 SYDVKM. The CDR3 region is CASHDIGRPEETQYF. In DNA form, the CDR3 reads TGTGCCAGCCACGACATCGGGAGACCAGAAGAGACCCAGTACTTC.

This clonotype showed up just a few times. Written as DNA, the CDR3 is TGTGCCAGCAGTTTATCGACAGGGGATGGCTACACCTTC. This sequence encodes CASSLSTGDGYTF. The V and J genes are TRBV27 and TRBJ1-2; 8 bases fit TRBD1. Germline V gives CDR1 MNHEY, CDR2 SMNVEV (reference sequence). There are 13 residues in the CDR3. Trimming at V came to 0 bases and at J to 6 bases, leaving 0 bases not matched to a gene.

For this clonotype: At one end, the junction sequence differs from germline, possibly due to a read error. The chain couples TRBV5-4 to TRBJ2-3; D might be TRBD2 (6 bases). The CDR3 extends over 8 amino acids. Germline lookup yields CDR1 SGHNT and CDR2 YYREEE (reference sequence). This CDR3 is CASSLRDF. CDR3 coding DNA: TGTGCCAGCAGTTTGCGGGACTTT.

This clonotype has more than one count but fewer than ten. The rearrangement joins TRBV7-9 to TRBJ1-1, with 9 bases matching TRBD1. Germline V lookup: CDR1 SEHNR, CDR2 FQNEAQ (reference sequence). The V and J ends lost 5 bases and 11 bases, in that order; junction bases with no gene match: 6. CDR3 size: 12 residues. CDR3 bases: TGTGCCAGCAGCCATGGACAGGGGAGGGCTTTCTTT. Amino acid sequence: CASSHGQGRAFF.

At least ten counts were recorded for this clonotype. The J gene is TRBJ2-1, the V gene TRBV10-2; TRBD1 is a possible D gene (6 bases). V gave up 5 bases and J gave up 8 bases, with 7 bases separating them. This CDR3 contains 11 residues. Per germline, CDR1 WSHSY and CDR2 SAAADI. This chain's CDR3 is CASSSGDEQFF. In DNA, the CDR3 is TGCGCCAGCAGTTCAGGGGATGAGCAGTTCTTC.

The chain joins TRBV6-2 or TRBV6-3 to TRBJ1-1, with a weak D call TRBD1 (5 bases). The CDR3 contains 15 residues. Trimming left V 8 bases short and J 3 bases short, with 19 bases between. From germline, CDR1 is MNHEY and CDR2 SVGEGT. The CDR3 DNA sequence: TGTGCCAGCCAATACAGTAGGGGCCGCGACACTGAAGCTTTCTTT. This encodes CASQYSRGRDTEAFF.

For the CDR3, the DNA is TGTGCCAGCAGTGGAGACAGAGAGCAGTACTTC. It yields the protein CASSGDREQYF. The chain combines TRBV12-3 or TRBV12-4 with TRBJ2-7; D is possibly TRBD1 (5 bases). CDR3 length: 11 residues. Trimming took 5 bases from V and 7 from J, leaving 9 bases between them.

Regarding this clonotype: This may be a read error: a much more frequent sequence differs by one nucleotide. As the CDR3 is not closed by the conserved phenylalanine or tryptophan, this likely results from a read error. CDR3 DNA sequence: TGTGCCAGCAGCGCCCCCCCCGGGCGTGAGCAGTTCTCC. Translated: CASSAPPGREQFS. This chain joins TRBV9 and TRBJ2-1; D is unresolved. CDR3 length equals 13 residues. CDR1 and CDR2 from the germline V gene are SGDLS and YYNGEE. The germline V and J ends were trimmed by 3 bases and 9 bases, with 13 bases remaining between them.

This clonotype was detected ten times or more. CDR3 residues: CASSLARGQGARTQYF. The CDR3 DNA reads TGTGCCAGCAGCTTAGCGCGGGGACAGGGGGCGAGGACCCAGTACTTC. The rearrangement links TRBV7-9 to TRBJ2-5; 12 bases line up with TRBD1. This CDR3 contains 16 residues. The germline gives CDR1 SEHNR, CDR2 FQNEAQ (reference sequence). Trimming cost V 0 bases and J 7 bases; bases outside gene matches: 6.

This clonotype was counted once. This chain uses TRBV20-1 with TRBJ2-3, with 11 bases that match TRBD1. Germline trimming cut 3 bases from V and 4 bases from J; bases unmatched to any gene: 12. The CDR3 totals 17 residues. Germline V gene data show CDR1 as DFQATT and CDR2 as SNEGSKA (reference sequence). CDR3 DNA sequence: TGCAGTGCTAGGGCCCCCGGGACAGGGGGTCCGTCAGATACGCAGTATTTT. It translates to CSARAPGTGGPSDTQYF.

In its sample, this clonotype was seen many times. J is TRBJ2-7 and V is TRBV19; no firm D call. Deletions cut 3 bases from V and 7 bases from J, with 10 bases between. There are 12 residues in the CDR3. Germline CDR1 reads LNHDA; CDR2 reads SQIVND (reference sequence). CDR3 DNA: TGTGCCAGTAGTATCCCACTTGGGGAGCAGTACTTC. Residues: CASSIPLGEQYF.

This chain connects TRBV9 to TRBJ1-4, with D perhaps TRBD1 (5 bases). Trimming pared 0 bases from V and 5 bases from J, leaving 11 bases between. In germline, CDR1 is SGDLS, CDR2 YYNGEE. The length of the CDR3 is 15 residues. The CDR3 is CASSVGGSENEKLFF. CDR3 DNA: TGTGCCAGCAGCGTAGGGGGGTCAGAGAATGAAAAACTGTTTTTT. The full variable domain, its missing parts supplied by reference TRBV9 and TRBJ1-4, is DSGVTQTPKHLITATGQRVTLRCSPRSGDLSVYWYQQSLDQGLQFLIQYYNGEERAKGNILERFSAQQFPDLHSELNLSSLELGDSALYFCASSVGGSENEKLFFGSGTQLSVL.

About this clonotype itself: This may stem from a read error, because a much larger clone lies one nucleotide away. The chain has TRBV6-2 or TRBV6-3 and TRBJ2-7; D is undetermined. CDR1 and CDR2 (germline): MNHEY, SVGEGT. There are 13 residues in the CDR3. Deletions cut 6 bases from V and 4 bases from J, with 13 bases between. The chain's CDR3 is CASRKADGYEQYF. The CDR3 DNA reads TGTGCCAGCAGGAAGGCTGACGGGTACGAGCAGTACTTC.

In this sample, this clonotype turned up a few times. The rearrangement uses TRBV28 and TRBJ1-2; D is ambiguous. The length of the CDR3 is 13 residues. Trimming removed 1 base at V and 13 bases at J, with 16 bases between. In germline, CDR1 is MDHEN, CDR2 SYDVKM. CDR3 nucleotides: TGTGCCAGCAGTTTATCGAGGCAGCCTTATTTCACCTTC. The encoded protein is CASSLSRQPYFTF.